This record concerns one T cell receptor beta chain sequence. This sample is drawn from a study of cytomegalovirus exposure and HLA in healthy donors. Study details: In a later analysis, the approximately 110 validation repertoires were reported to have used the same platform as the roughly 730 first-cohort repertoires.

The V gene's germline CDR1 is SGHRS and CDR2 YFSETQ. V lost 0 bases and J 6 bases, leaving 16 bases between the germline ends. CDR3 length: 15 residues. Method: immunoSEQ multiplex PCR; TCRdb's copy keeps in-frame clones and lacks some. The table has approximately 160,000 clones, about 90% seen once; the top ten hold 4.5% to 7%. This clonotype was obtained from a young woman in good health and CMV-seronegative. Sequencing used PBMCs. The rearrangement uses TRBV5-1 and TRBJ2-7, with a tentative D call TRBD1 (6 bases). CDR3 region: CASSLAPGAGLEQYF. CDR3 coding DNA: TGCGCCAGCAGCTTGGCTCCAGGGGCGGGTCTCGAGCAGTACTTC.